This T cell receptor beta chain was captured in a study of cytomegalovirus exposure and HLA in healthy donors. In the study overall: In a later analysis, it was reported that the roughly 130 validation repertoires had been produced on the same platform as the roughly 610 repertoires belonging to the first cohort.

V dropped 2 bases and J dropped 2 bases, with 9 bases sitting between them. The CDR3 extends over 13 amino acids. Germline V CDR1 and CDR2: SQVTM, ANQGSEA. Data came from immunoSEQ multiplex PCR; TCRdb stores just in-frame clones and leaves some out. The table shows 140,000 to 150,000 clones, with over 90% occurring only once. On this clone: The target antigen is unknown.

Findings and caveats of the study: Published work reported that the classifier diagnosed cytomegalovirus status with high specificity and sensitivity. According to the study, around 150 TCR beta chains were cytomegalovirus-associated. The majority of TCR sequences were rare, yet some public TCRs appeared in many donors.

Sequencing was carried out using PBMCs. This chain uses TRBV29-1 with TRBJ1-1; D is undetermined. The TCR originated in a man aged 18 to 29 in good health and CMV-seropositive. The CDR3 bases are TGCAGCGTTGAATTCATCAGAAACACTGAAGCTTTCTTT. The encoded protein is CSVEFIRNTEAFF.